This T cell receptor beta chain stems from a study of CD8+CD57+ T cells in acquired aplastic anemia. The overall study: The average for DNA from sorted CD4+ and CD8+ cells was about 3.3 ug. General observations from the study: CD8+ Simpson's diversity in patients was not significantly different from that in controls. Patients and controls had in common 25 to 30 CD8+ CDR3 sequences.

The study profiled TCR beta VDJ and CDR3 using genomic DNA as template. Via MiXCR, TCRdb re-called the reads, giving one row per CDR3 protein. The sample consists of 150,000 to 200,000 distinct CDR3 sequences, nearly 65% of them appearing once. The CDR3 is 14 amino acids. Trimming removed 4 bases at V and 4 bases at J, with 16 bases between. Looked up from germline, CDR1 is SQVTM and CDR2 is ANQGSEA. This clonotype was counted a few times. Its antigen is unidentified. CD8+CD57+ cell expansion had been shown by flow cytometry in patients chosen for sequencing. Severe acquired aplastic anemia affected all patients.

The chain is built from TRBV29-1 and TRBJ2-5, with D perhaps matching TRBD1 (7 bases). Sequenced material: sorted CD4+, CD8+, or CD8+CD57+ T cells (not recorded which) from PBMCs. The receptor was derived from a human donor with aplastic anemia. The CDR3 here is CSVGVAGGRETQYF. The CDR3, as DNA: TGCAGCGTTGGGGTAGCAGGGGGGAGAGAGACCCAGTACTTC. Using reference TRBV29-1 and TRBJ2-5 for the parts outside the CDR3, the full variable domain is SAVISQKPSRDICQRGTSLTIQCQVDSQVTMMFWYRQQPGQSLTLIATANQGSEATYESGFVIDKFPISRPNLTFSTLTVSNMSPEDSSIYLCSVGVAGGRETQYFGPGTRLLVL.